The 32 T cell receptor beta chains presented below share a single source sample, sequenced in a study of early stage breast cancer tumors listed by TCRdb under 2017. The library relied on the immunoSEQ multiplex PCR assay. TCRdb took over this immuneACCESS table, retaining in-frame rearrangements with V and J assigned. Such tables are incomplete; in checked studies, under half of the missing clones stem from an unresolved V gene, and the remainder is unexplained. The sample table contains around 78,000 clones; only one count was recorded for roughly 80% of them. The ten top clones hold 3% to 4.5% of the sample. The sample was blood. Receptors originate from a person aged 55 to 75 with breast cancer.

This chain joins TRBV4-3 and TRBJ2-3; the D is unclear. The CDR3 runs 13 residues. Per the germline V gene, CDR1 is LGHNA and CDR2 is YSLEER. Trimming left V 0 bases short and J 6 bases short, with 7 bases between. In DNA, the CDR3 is TGCGCCAGCAGCCAAGACCGGCCGGATACGCAGTATTTT. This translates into CASSQDRPDTQYF.

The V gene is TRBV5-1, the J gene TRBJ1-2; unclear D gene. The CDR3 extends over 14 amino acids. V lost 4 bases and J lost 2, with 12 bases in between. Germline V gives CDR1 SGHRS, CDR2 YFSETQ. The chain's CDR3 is CASSGRTDNYGYTF. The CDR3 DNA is TGCGCCAGCAGCGGGCGGACGGACAACTATGGCTACACCTTC.

The CDR3 DNA reads as TGTGCCAGCAGTTCCACCCGTCCTGGAAATGTACCCCTCCACTTT. This gives the protein CASSSTRPGNVPLHF. J is TRBJ1-6 and V is TRBV6-5; D is uncertain. The CDR3 totals 15 residues. Trimming removed 4 bases at V and 12 bases at J, with 19 bases between. Germline V gene data show CDR1 as MNHEY and CDR2 as SVGAGI.

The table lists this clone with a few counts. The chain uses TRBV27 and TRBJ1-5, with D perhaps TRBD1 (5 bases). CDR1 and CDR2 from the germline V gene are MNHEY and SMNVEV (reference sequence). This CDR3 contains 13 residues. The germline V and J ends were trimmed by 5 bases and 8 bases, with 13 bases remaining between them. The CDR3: CASSTRDVKPQHF. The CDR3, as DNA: TGTGCCAGCAGTACCCGGGACGTGAAGCCCCAGCATTTT.

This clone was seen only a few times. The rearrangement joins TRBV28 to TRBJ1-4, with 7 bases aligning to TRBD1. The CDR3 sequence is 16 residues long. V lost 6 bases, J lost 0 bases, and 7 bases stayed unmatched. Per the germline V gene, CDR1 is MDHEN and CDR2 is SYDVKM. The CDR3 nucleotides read TGTGCCAGCAGGGGTACCGGGACAGCAACTAATGAAAAACTGTTTTTT. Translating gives CASRGTGTATNEKLFF.

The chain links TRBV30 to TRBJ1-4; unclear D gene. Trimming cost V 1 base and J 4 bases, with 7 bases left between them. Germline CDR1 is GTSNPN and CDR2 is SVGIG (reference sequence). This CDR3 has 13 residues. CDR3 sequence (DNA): TGTGCCTGGAGTGAAGGCCTTAATGAAAAACTGTTTTTT. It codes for CAWSEGLNEKLFF.

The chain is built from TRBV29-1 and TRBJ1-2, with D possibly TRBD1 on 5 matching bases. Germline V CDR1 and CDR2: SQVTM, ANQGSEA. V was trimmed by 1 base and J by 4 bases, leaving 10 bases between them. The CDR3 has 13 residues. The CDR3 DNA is TGCAGCGTTGAAGGGTCGGGGACCTATGGCTACACCTTC. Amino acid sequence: CSVEGSGTYGYTF.

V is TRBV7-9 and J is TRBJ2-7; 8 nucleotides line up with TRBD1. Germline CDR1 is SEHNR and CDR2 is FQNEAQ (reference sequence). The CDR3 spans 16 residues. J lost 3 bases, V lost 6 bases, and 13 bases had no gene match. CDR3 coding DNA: TGTGCCAGCAGTTCTCCTGGGGGACAGGCATACTACGAGCAGTACTTC. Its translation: CASSSPGGQAYYEQYF. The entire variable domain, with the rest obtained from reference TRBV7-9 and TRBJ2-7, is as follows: DTGVSQNPRHKITKRGQNVTFRCDPISEHNRLYWYRQTLGQGPEFLTYFQNEAQLEKSRLLSDRFSAERPKGSFSTLEIQRTEQGDSAMYLCASSSPGGQAYYEQYFGPGTRLTVT.

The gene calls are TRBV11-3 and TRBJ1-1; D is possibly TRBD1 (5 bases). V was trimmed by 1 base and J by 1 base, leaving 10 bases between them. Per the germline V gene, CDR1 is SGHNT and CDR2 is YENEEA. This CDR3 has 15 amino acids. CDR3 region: CASSLGPGGNTEAFF. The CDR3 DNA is TGTGCCAGCAGCTTAGGCCCGGGGGGGAACACTGAAGCTTTCTTT.

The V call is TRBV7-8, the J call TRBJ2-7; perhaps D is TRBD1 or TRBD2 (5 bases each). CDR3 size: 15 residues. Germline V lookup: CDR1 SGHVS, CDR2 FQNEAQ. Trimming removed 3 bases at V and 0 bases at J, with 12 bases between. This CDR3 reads CASSFPGRSSYEQYF. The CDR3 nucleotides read TGTGCCAGCAGCTTTCCGGGACGTAGCTCCTACGAGCAGTACTTC.

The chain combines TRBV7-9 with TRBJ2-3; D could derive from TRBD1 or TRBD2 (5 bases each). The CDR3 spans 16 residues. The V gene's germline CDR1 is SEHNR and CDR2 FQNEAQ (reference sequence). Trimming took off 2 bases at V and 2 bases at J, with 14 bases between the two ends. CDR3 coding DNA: TGTGCCAGCAGCTTAATCACAGGACTTTCCACAGATACGCAGTATTTT. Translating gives CASSLITGLSTDTQYF.

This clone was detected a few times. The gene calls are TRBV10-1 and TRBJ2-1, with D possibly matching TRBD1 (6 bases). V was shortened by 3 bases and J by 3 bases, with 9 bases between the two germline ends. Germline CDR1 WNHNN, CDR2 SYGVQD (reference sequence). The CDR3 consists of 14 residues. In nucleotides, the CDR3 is TGCGCCAGCAGTGACGACAGGCTCTACAATGAGCAGTTCTTC. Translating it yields CASSDDRLYNEQFF.

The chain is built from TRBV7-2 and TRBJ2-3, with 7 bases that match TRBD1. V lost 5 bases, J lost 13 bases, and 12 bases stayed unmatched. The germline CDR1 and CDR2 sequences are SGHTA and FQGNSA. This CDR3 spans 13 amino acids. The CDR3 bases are TGTGCCAGCAGCCTTACTCTAGGGGGCCCGGAGTATTTT. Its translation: CASSLTLGGPEYF. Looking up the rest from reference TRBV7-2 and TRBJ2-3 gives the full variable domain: GAGVSQSPSNKVTEKGKDVELRCDPISGHTALYWYRQSLGQGLEFLIYFQGNSAPDKSGLPSDRFSAERTGGSVSTLTIQRTQQEDSAVYLCASSLTLGGPEYFGPGTRLTVL.

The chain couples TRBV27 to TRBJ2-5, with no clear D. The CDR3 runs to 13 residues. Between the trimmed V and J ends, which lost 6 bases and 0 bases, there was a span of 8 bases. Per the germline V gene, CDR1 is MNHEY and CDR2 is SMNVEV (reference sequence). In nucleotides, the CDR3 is TGTGCCAGCAGACCACAGTACCAAGAGACCCAGTACTTC. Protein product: CASRPQYQETQYF.

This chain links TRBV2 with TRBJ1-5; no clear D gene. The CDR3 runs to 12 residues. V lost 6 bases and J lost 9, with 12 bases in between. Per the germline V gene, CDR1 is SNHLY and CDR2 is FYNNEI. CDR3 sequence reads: CASREEMAPQHF. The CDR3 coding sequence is TGTGCCAGCAGAGAGGAGATGGCGCCCCAGCATTTT.

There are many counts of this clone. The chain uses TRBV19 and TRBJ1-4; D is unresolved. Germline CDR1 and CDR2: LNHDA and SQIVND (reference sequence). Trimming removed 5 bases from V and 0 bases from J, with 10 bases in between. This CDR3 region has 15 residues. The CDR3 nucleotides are TGTGCCAGTAGTCTACAACCCGCAACTAATGAAAAACTGTTTTTT. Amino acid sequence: CASSLQPATNEKLFF.

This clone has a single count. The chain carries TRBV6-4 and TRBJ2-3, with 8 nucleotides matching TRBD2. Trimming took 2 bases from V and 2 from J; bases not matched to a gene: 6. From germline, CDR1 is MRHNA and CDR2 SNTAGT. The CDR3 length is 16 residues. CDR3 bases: TGTGCCAGCAGTGACCTGGCGGGGGGCCCCACAGATACGCAGTATTTT. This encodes CASSDLAGGPTDTQYF.

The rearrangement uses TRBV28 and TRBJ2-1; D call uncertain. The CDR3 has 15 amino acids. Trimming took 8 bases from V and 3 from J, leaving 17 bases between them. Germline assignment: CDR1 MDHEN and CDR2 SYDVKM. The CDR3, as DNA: TGTGCCAGCTCAATGGCGTCGACGCTCTACAATGAGCAGTTCTTC. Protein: CASSMASTLYNEQFF.

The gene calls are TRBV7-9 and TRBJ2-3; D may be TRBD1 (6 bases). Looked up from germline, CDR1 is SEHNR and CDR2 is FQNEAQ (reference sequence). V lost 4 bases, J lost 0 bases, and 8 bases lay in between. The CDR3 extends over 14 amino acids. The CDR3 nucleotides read TGTGCCAGCAGCTGGACAGCCAGCACAGATACGCAGTATTTT. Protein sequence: CASSWTASTDTQYF.

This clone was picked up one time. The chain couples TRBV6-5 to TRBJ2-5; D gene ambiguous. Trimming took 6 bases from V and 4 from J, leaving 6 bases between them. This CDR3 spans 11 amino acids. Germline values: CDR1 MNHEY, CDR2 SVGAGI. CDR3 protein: CASRSGETQYF. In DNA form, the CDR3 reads TGTGCCAGCAGGTCGGGAGAGACCCAGTACTTC.

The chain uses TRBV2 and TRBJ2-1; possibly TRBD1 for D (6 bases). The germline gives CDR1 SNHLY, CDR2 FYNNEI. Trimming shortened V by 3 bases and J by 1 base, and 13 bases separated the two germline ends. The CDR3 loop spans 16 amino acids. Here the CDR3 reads CASSDPVDSSYNEQFF. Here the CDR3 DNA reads TGTGCCAGCAGTGATCCGGTGGACAGTTCCTACAATGAGCAGTTCTTC.

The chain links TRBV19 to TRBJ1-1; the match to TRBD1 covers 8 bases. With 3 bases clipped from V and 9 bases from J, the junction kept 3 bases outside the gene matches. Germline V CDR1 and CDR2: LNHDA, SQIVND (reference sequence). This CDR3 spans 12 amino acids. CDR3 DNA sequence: TGTGCCAGTAGTATCCAGGGGGCGCAAGCTTTCTTT. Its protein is CASSIQGAQAFF.

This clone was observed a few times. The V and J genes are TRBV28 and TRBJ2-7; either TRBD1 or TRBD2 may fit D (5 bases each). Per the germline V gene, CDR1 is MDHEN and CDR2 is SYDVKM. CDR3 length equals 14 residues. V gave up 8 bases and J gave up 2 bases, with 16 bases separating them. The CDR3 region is CASALGVKAYEQYF. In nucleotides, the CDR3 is TGTGCCAGCGCCCTGGGGGTGAAAGCCTACGAGCAGTACTTC.

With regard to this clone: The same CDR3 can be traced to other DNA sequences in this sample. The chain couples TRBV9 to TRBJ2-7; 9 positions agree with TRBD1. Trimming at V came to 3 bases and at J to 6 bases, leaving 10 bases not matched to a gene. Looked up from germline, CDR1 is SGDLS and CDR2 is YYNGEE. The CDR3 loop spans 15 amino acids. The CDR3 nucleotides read TGTGCCAGCAGCGCCTCACAGGGGGCTACTGGCGAGCAGTACTTC. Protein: CASSASQGATGEQYF.

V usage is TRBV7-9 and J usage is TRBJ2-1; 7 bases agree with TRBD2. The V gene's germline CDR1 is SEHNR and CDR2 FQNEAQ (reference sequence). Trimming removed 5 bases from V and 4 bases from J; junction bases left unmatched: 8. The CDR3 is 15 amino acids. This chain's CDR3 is CASSPVGAGYNEQFF. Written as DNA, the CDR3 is TGTGCCAGCAGCCCCGTTGGAGCGGGGTACAATGAGCAGTTCTTC.

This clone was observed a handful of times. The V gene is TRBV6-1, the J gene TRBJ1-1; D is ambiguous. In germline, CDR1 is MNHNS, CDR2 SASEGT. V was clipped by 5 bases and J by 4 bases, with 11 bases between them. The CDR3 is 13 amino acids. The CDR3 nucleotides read TGTGCCAGCAGTTCCCAGCAAGGCACTGAAGCTTTCTTT. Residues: CASSSQQGTEAFF.

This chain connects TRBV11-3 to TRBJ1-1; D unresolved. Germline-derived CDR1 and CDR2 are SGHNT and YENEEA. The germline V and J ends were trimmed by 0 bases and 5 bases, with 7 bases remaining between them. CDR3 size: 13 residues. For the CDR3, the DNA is TGTGCCAGCAGCTTAGAGGGAGATACTGAAGCTTTCTTT. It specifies CASSLEGDTEAFF.

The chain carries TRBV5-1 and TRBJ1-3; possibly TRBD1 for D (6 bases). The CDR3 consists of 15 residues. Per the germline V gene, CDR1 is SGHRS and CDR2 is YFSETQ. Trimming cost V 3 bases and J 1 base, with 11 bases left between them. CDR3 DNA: TGCGCCAGCAGCTCGGGGGCCGTTTCTGGAAACACCATATATTTT. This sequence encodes CASSSGAVSGNTIYF. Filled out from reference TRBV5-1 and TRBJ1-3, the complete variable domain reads KAGVTQTPRYLIKTRGQQVTLSCSPISGHRSVSWYQQTPGQGLQFLFEYFSETQRNKGNFPGRFSGRQFSNSRSEMNVSTLELGDSALYLCASSSGAVSGNTIYFGEGSWLTVV.

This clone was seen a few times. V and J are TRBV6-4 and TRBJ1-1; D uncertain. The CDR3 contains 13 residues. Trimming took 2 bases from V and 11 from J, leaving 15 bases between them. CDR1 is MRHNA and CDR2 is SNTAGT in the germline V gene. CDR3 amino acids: CASSDSAGGLAFF. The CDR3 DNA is TGTGCCAGCAGTGACAGTGCTGGCGGACTCGCTTTCTTT.

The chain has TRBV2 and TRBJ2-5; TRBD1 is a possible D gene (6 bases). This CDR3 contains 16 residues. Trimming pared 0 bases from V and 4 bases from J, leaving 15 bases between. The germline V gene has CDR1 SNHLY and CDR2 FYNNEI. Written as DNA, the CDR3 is TGTGCCAGCAGTGAAGCGCGTCAGGGGTACTTAGAGACCCAGTACTTC. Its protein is CASSEARQGYLETQYF.

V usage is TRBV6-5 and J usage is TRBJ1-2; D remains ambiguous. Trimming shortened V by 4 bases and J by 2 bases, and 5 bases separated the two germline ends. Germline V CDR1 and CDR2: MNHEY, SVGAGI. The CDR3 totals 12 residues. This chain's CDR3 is CASSSLNYGYTF. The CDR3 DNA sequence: TGTGCCAGCAGTTCCCTAAACTATGGCTACACCTTC.

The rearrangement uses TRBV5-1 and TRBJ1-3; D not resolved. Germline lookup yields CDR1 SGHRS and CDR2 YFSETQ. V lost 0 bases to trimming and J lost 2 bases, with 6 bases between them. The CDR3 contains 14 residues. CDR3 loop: CASSLDRAGNTIYF. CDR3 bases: TGCGCCAGCAGCTTGGACCGCGCTGGAAACACCATATATTTT.